This TCR beta chain was recorded in a study of shared clonotypes between healthy human individuals. Points on this clone: A far larger clone is just one base off, so this is likely a read error.

Authors' methods: Filtering of immunoSEQ junctional sequences could not match full-length read filtering. Profiled with immunoSEQ multiplex PCR; TCRdb holds only in-frame clones, not every one. The V and J calls and clone size were taken over from that table, and D and trimming were inferred from the DNA. The sample lists around 530,000 clones, just over 75% occurring once. The V end was cut by 6 bases, the J end by 3 bases, with 12 bases between. The CDR3 contains 13 residues. Per germline, CDR1 WSHSY and CDR2 SAAADI. Input material: PBMCs. This clonotype was sampled from a woman aged 35 to 49 in good health. Some clones in this sample may be carry-over from other donors' samples. The genes are TRBV10-2 and TRBJ2-7; tentative D call: TRBD1 (5 bases). The CDR3 spells CASRIRTSYEQYF. CDR3 DNA: TGCGCCAGCAGAATTAGGACAAGCTACGAGCAGTACTTC.